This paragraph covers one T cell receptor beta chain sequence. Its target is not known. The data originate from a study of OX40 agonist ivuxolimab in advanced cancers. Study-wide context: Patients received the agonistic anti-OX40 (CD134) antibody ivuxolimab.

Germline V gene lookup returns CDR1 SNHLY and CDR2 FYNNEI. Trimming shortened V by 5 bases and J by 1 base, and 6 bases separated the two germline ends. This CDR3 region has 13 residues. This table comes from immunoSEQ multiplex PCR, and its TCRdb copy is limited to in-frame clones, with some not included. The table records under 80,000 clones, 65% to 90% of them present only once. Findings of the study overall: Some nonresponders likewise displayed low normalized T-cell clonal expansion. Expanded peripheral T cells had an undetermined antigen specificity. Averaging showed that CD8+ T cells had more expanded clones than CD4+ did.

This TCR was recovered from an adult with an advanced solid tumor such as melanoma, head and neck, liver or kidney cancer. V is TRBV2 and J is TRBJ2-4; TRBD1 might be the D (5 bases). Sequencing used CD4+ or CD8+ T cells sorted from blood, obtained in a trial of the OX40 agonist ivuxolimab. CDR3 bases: TGTGCCAGCAGTCCAGGGGCCAAAAACATTCAGTACTTC. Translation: CASSPGAKNIQYF. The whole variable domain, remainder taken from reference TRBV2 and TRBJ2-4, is EPEVTQTPSHQVTQMGQEVILRCVPISNHLYFYWYRQILGQKVEFLVSFYNNEISEKSEIFDDQFSVERPDGSNFTLKIRSTKLEDSAMYFCASSPGAKNIQYFGAGTRLSVL.